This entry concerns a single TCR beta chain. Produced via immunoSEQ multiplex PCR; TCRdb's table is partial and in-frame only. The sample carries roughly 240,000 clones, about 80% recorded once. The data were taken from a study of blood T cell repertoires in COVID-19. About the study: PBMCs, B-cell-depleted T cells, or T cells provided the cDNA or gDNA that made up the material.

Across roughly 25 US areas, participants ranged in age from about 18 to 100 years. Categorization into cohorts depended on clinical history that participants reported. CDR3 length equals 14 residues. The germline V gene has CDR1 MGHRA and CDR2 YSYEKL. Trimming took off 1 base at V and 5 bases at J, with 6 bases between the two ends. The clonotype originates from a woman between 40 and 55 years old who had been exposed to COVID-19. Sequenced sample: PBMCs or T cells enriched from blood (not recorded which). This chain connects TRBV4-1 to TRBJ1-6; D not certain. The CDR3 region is CASSQGQDNSPLHF. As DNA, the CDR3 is TGCGCCAGCAGCCAAGGGCAGGATAATTCACCCCTCCACTTT.